This is a list of T cell receptor beta chains from one sample in a study of shared clonotypes between healthy human individuals. Sequencing was performed with immunoSEQ multiplex PCR; in TCRdb, only in-frame clones are kept and a portion is missing. This sample yields around 600,000 clones, of which 95% are seen a single time; 0.11% belongs to the top ten. The specimen sequenced was naive CD8+ T cells sorted from blood. Receptors originate from a woman aged 30 to 39 in good health. Each CDR3 is given with its conserved first and last residue. The order of the fields is V gene, clone size, J gene, D gene, CDR3 protein, CDR3 DNA. D genes are given only for firm matches. Some rows mark clone size as missing; the rest say once, few, many or name a class of expanded clone.

v_gene: TRBV5-4; abundance: -; j_gene: TRBJ2-7; d_gene: TRBD1; CDR3aa: CASSSDRNYEQYF; CDR3nt: TGTGCCAGCAGCTCGGACAGGAACTACGAGCAGTACTTC
v_gene: TRBV4-1; abundance: -; j_gene: TRBJ2-5; d_gene: TRBD1; CDR3aa: CASSQDMKDRGYQETQYF; CDR3nt: TGCGCCAGCAGCCAAGATATGAAGGACAGGGGATACCAAGAGACCCAGTACTTC
v_gene: TRBV11-3; abundance: -; j_gene: TRBJ1-1; d_gene: -; CDR3aa: CASSLEAGWAEAFF; CDR3nt: TGTGCCAGCAGCTTAGAAGCAGGGTGGGCTGAAGCTTTCTTT
v_gene: TRBV30; abundance: -; j_gene: TRBJ2-7; d_gene: TRBD2; CDR3aa: CAWSVDGGSGRALYEQYF; CDR3nt: TGTGCCTGGAGTGTTGATGGCGGTAGCGGGAGGGCCCTCTACGAGCAGTACTTC
v_gene: TRBV7-3; abundance: -; j_gene: TRBJ2-3; d_gene: -; CDR3aa: CASSLTGTGETQYF; CDR3nt: TGTGCCAGCAGCTTAACAGGGACGGGGGAGACGCAGTATTTT
v_gene: TRBV28; abundance: -; j_gene: TRBJ1-4; d_gene: -; CDR3aa: CASSLLGADEKLFF; CDR3nt: TGTGCCAGCAGTTTATTAGGGGCGGATGAAAAACTGTTTTTT
v_gene: TRBV13; abundance: -; j_gene: TRBJ1-4; d_gene: TRBD1; CDR3aa: CASSLTGGDEKLFF; CDR3nt: TGTGCCAGCAGCCTGACAGGGGGTGATGAAAAACTGTTTTTT
v_gene: TRBV4-1; abundance: -; j_gene: TRBJ2-3; d_gene: TRBD2; CDR3aa: CASSLSGRAPDTQYF; CDR3nt: TGCGCCAGCAGTCTAAGCGGGAGGGCCCCAGATACGCAGTATTTT
v_gene: TRBV27; abundance: -; j_gene: TRBJ1-5; d_gene: TRBD1; CDR3aa: CASSFTGGGQPQHF; CDR3nt: TGTGCCAGCAGTTTTACAGGGGGCGGGCAGCCCCAGCATTTT
v_gene: TRBV27; abundance: -; j_gene: TRBJ2-6; d_gene: -; CDR3aa: CASSFLLTGANVLTF; CDR3nt: TGTGCCAGCAGTTTTCTTCTGACTGGGGCCAACGTCCTGACTTTC
v_gene: TRBV27; abundance: -; j_gene: TRBJ2-7; d_gene: -; CDR3aa: CASSEDRKPSYEQYF; CDR3nt: TGTGCCAGCAGCGAGGACCGCAAGCCCTCCTACGAGCAGTACTTC
v_gene: TRBV13; abundance: -; j_gene: TRBJ2-7; d_gene: -; CDR3aa: CASSLGLGSYEQYF; CDR3nt: TGTGCCAGCAGCTTAGGACTAGGCTCCTACGAGCAGTACTTC
v_gene: TRBV6-1; abundance: once; j_gene: TRBJ1-5; d_gene: -; CDR3aa: CASSPTGYGNQPQHF; CDR3nt: TGTGCCAGCAGTCCAACAGGGTACGGGAATCAGCCCCAGCATTTT
v_gene: TRBV29-1; abundance: -; j_gene: TRBJ2-7; d_gene: -; CDR3aa: CSVGRDSEQYF; CDR3nt: TGCAGCGTTGGCAGGGATAGCGAGCAGTACTTC
v_gene: TRBV13; abundance: -; j_gene: TRBJ2-7; d_gene: -; CDR3aa: CASSSRDYEQYF; CDR3nt: TGTGCCAGCAGCTCTCGGGACTACGAGCAGTACTTC
v_gene: TRBV5-1; abundance: -; j_gene: TRBJ2-7; d_gene: -; CDR3aa: CASSLSRGPYYEQYF; CDR3nt: TGCGCCAGCAGCTTGTCCAGGGGTCCCTACTACGAGCAGTACTTC
v_gene: TRBV30; abundance: -; j_gene: TRBJ2-3; d_gene: TRBD2; CDR3aa: CAWSVAGGTDTQYF; CDR3nt: TGTGCCTGGAGTGTAGCGGGAGGGACAGATACGCAGTATTTT
v_gene: TRBV28; abundance: -; j_gene: TRBJ2-1; d_gene: -; CDR3aa: CASSLPLPAGPSYNEQFF; CDR3nt: TGTGCCAGCAGTTTGCCCCTCCCGGCGGGCCCTTCCTACAATGAGCAGTTCTTC
v_gene: TRBV5-1; abundance: -; j_gene: TRBJ1-2; d_gene: TRBD1; CDR3aa: CASSDRTGDGYTF; CDR3nt: TGCGCCAGCAGCGACCGGACAGGGGATGGCTACACCTTC
v_gene: TRBV13; abundance: -; j_gene: TRBJ2-3; d_gene: -; CDR3aa: CASRENPGDTQYF; CDR3nt: TGTGCCAGCAGAGAAAATCCCGGAGATACGCAGTATTTT
v_gene: TRBV9; abundance: -; j_gene: TRBJ2-5; d_gene: -; CDR3aa: CASSLTGTGAGETQYF; CDR3nt: TGTGCCAGCAGCCTGACGGGCACGGGCGCGGGAGAGACCCAGTACTTC
v_gene: TRBV6-6; abundance: -; j_gene: TRBJ1-1; d_gene: -; CDR3aa: CASSYGIMITNTEAFF; CDR3nt: TGTGCCAGCAGTTACGGGATAATGATCACGAACACTGAAGCTTTCTTT
v_gene: TRBV28; abundance: -; j_gene: TRBJ2-3; d_gene: -; CDR3aa: CASSLFGDARGPSSTDTQYF; CDR3nt: TGTGCCAGCAGTTTGTTTGGGGACGCAAGGGGTCCATCTAGCACAGATACGCAGTATTTT
v_gene: TRBV9; abundance: -; j_gene: TRBJ2-5; d_gene: -; CDR3aa: CASSVLDLSGGETQYF; CDR3nt: TGTGCCAGCAGCGTATTGGACCTTTCCGGAGGAGAGACCCAGTACTTC
v_gene: TRBV27; abundance: -; j_gene: TRBJ2-7; d_gene: -; CDR3aa: CASSLSPGAGDYEQYF; CDR3nt: TGTGCCAGCAGTTTATCCCCCGGGGCAGGGGACTACGAGCAGTACTTC
v_gene: TRBV6-5; abundance: once; j_gene: TRBJ2-7; d_gene: -; CDR3aa: CASSYSASYEQYF; CDR3nt: TGTGCCAGCAGTTACTCGGCCAGCTACGAGCAGTACTTC
v_gene: TRBV4-2; abundance: -; j_gene: TRBJ1-4; d_gene: -; CDR3aa: CASSEQGATNEKLFF; CDR3nt: TGTGCCAGCAGCGAACAGGGTGCAACTAATGAAAAACTGTTTTTT
v_gene: TRBV2; abundance: -; j_gene: TRBJ2-1; d_gene: TRBD2; CDR3aa: CASSGLGLAGGGEQFF; CDR3nt: TGTGCCAGCTCCGGCCTGGGACTAGCGGGAGGGGGTGAGCAGTTCTTC
v_gene: TRBV28; abundance: once; j_gene: TRBJ1-5; d_gene: TRBD1; CDR3aa: CASSYYGQVGQPQHF; CDR3nt: TGTGCCAGCAGTTACTACGGACAGGTTGGACAGCCCCAGCATTTT
v_gene: TRBV5-1; abundance: -; j_gene: TRBJ2-3; d_gene: TRBD2; CDR3aa: CASSRGTSGRDYTDTQYF; CDR3nt: TGCGCCAGCAGCCGGGGGACTAGCGGGAGGGATTACACAGATACGCAGTATTTT
v_gene: TRBV27; abundance: few; j_gene: TRBJ1-5; d_gene: TRBD1; CDR3aa: CASSAGQGRNQPQHF; CDR3nt: TGTGCCAGCAGTGCTGGACAGGGCCGCAATCAGCCCCAGCATTTT
v_gene: TRBV15; abundance: -; j_gene: TRBJ1-5; d_gene: TRBD1; CDR3aa: CATSLDRGNQPQHF; CDR3nt: TGTGCCACCAGCCTCGACAGGGGCAATCAGCCCCAGCATTTT
v_gene: TRBV6-5; abundance: -; j_gene: TRBJ2-7; d_gene: TRBD1; CDR3aa: CASSWGTDRGVDEQYF; CDR3nt: TGTGCCAGCAGTTGGGGAACCGACAGGGGAGTCGACGAGCAGTACTTC
v_gene: TRBV7-8; abundance: once; j_gene: TRBJ1-1; d_gene: TRBD1; CDR3aa: CASVAPDRVSEAFF; CDR3nt: TGTGCCAGCGTAGCCCCGGACAGGGTGTCCGAAGCTTTCTTT
v_gene: TRBV27; abundance: -; j_gene: TRBJ2-7; d_gene: -; CDR3aa: CASRPGWGANYEQYF; CDR3nt: TGTGCCAGCAGGCCCGGATGGGGGGCCAACTACGAGCAGTACTTC
v_gene: TRBV28; abundance: once; j_gene: TRBJ1-1; d_gene: -; CDR3aa: CASSFLYREGTEAFF; CDR3nt: TGTGCCAGCAGTTTTTTATACAGGGAGGGAACTGAAGCTTTCTTT
v_gene: TRBV16; abundance: -; j_gene: TRBJ2-2; d_gene: -; CDR3aa: CASSHLVAGELFF; CDR3nt: TGTGCCAGCAGCCATCTGGTCGCCGGGGAGCTGTTTTTT
v_gene: TRBV6-1; abundance: -; j_gene: TRBJ2-7; d_gene: TRBD2; CDR3aa: CASSIGRELVYEQYF; CDR3nt: TGTGCCAGCAGCATTGGGCGGGAGCTTGTCTACGAGCAGTACTTC
v_gene: TRBV28; abundance: -; j_gene: TRBJ2-5; d_gene: TRBD1; CDR3aa: CASTYRGGETQYF; CDR3nt: TGTGCCAGCACTTACAGGGGTGGGGAGACCCAGTACTTC
v_gene: TRBV10-3; abundance: once; j_gene: TRBJ1-5; d_gene: -; CDR3aa: CAISELIGNQPQHF; CDR3nt: TGTGCCATCAGTGAGTTGATTGGGAATCAGCCCCAGCATTTT
v_gene: TRBV6-5; abundance: once; j_gene: TRBJ1-6; d_gene: -; CDR3aa: CASSYDGDYNSPLHF; CDR3nt: TGTGCCAGCAGTTACGATGGCGACTATAATTCACCCCTCCACTTT
v_gene: TRBV5-1; abundance: -; j_gene: TRBJ1-1; d_gene: -; CDR3aa: CASSLGHQEAFF; CDR3nt: TGCGCCAGCAGCTTGGGACATCAAGAAGCTTTCTTT
v_gene: TRBV4-1; abundance: -; j_gene: TRBJ2-7; d_gene: -; CDR3aa: CASSQSDSPYEQYF; CDR3nt: TGCGCCAGCAGCCAATCAGACAGTCCCTACGAGCAGTACTTC
v_gene: TRBV19; abundance: -; j_gene: TRBJ2-2; d_gene: TRBD2; CDR3aa: CASSILAGAPTGELFF; CDR3nt: TGTGCCAGTAGTATATTAGCGGGAGCCCCCACCGGGGAGCTGTTTTTT
v_gene: TRBV10-2; abundance: -; j_gene: TRBJ2-4; d_gene: TRBD2; CDR3aa: CASSELGLAVAVAKNIQYF; CDR3nt: TGCGCCAGCAGTGAGTTGGGACTAGCGGTAGCGGTAGCCAAAAACATTCAGTACTTC
v_gene: TRBV28; abundance: -; j_gene: TRBJ2-1; d_gene: TRBD2; CDR3aa: CASRFGTSGFLNEQFF; CDR3nt: TGTGCCAGCAGATTCGGGACTAGCGGGTTCCTGAATGAGCAGTTCTTC
v_gene: TRBV10-2; abundance: once; j_gene: TRBJ2-1; d_gene: -; CDR3aa: CASSEPIVRGNEQFF; CDR3nt: TGCGCCAGCAGTGAGCCCATCGTCAGGGGTAATGAGCAGTTCTTC
v_gene: TRBV5-4; abundance: -; j_gene: TRBJ2-5; d_gene: -; CDR3aa: CASYDAALPREQYF; CDR3nt: TGTGCCAGCTATGACGCCGCTCTTCCTCGAGAGCAGTACTTC
v_gene: TRBV7-9; abundance: once; j_gene: TRBJ1-2; d_gene: TRBD1; CDR3aa: CASSLGTGSPYGYTF; CDR3nt: TGTGCCAGCAGCTTAGGGACAGGTAGTCCCTATGGCTACACCTTC
v_gene: TRBV28; abundance: once; j_gene: TRBJ2-7; d_gene: TRBD1; CDR3aa: CASSSGTGASYEQYF; CDR3nt: TGTGCCAGCAGTTCCGGGACAGGGGCATCCTACGAGCAGTACTTC
v_gene: TRBV28; abundance: -; j_gene: TRBJ2-7; d_gene: -; CDR3aa: CASSLQRQFTYEQYF; CDR3nt: TGTGCCAGCAGTTTACAGCGCCAGTTTACCTACGAGCAGTACTTC